The rows below give T cell receptor beta chains drawn from one sample of a study of blood T cells in healthy people across ages. A single record per CDR3 protein comes from TCRdb applying MiXCR to the 5' RACE reads. The table has 1.4 million or so distinct CDR3 sequences, approximately 39% seen once. The material sequenced was blood. These receptors originate from a woman aged 18-30 years in good health. Both conserved end residues are part of each CDR3. D genes are given only for firm matches. Part of the rows lack a size; the others show once, few, many or a class for expanded clones.

J gene: TRBJ2-1; clone size: NA; D gene: NA; V gene: TRBV7-9; CDR3 protein: CASSLVFGGPYNEQFF; CDR3 DNA: TGTGCCAGCAGCTTAGTATTCGGGGGGCCTTACAATGAGCAGTTCTTC
J gene: TRBJ2-7; clone size: few; D gene: NA; V gene: TRBV6-2/TRBV6-3; CDR3 protein: CASSDFPGIHPYEQYF; CDR3 DNA: TGTGCCAGCAGTGACTTCCCAGGGATACACCCCTACGAGCAGTACTTC
J gene: TRBJ2-7; clone size: NA; D gene: NA; V gene: TRBV27; CDR3 protein: CASSADFLPYEQYF; CDR3 DNA: TGTGCCAGCAGTGCGGACTTTCTCCCTTACGAGCAGTACTTC
J gene: TRBJ2-1; clone size: few; D gene: NA; V gene: TRBV29-1; CDR3 protein: CSVDGQAKHSYNEQFF; CDR3 DNA: TGCAGCGTTGACGGTCAGGCCAAACACTCCTACAATGAGCAGTTCTTC
J gene: TRBJ1-5; clone size: few; D gene: NA; V gene: TRBV6-5; CDR3 protein: CASSYSRNPYQPQHF; CDR3 DNA: TGTGCCAGCAGTTACTCCCGGAACCCATATCAGCCCCAGCATTTT
J gene: TRBJ2-1; clone size: NA; D gene: TRBD2; V gene: TRBV15; CDR3 protein: CATSRALSGLYNKQFF; CDR3 DNA: TGTGCCACCAGCAGAGCTCTTAGCGGGCTCTACAATAAGCAGTTCTTC
J gene: TRBJ1-2; clone size: NA; D gene: NA; V gene: TRBV28; CDR3 protein: CASTGTSYGYTF; CDR3 DNA: TGTGCCAGCACCGGGACAAGTTATGGCTACACCTTC
J gene: TRBJ2-7; clone size: NA; D gene: TRBD1; V gene: TRBV14; CDR3 protein: CASSLPGQGAYEQYF; CDR3 DNA: TGTGCCAGCAGTCTACCGGGACAGGGGGCCTACGAGCAGTACTTC
J gene: TRBJ1-5; clone size: NA; D gene: NA; V gene: TRBV4-3; CDR3 protein: CASSQDAGSNQPQHF; CDR3 DNA: TGCGCCAGCAGCCAAGATGCGGGTAGCAATCAGCCCCAGCATTTT
J gene: TRBJ2-1; clone size: few; D gene: NA; V gene: TRBV7-9; CDR3 protein: CASSLDRLVEQFF; CDR3 DNA: TGTGCCAGCAGCTTAGACCGCCTAGTCGAGCAGTTCTTC